The 16 T cell receptor beta chains in this list originate from one sample, sequenced in a study of blood T cell repertoires in COVID-19. Only in-frame clones appear in the TCRdb table, and some are missing; sequencing was by immunoSEQ multiplex PCR. The sample has around 73,000 clones, roughly four fifths seen once. Sequenced input: peripheral blood. Source of these receptors: a woman aged 55-75 years with acute or convalescent COVID-19.

Regarding this clone: At one end the junction does not follow the germline gene, possibly because of a read error. V is TRBV15 and J is TRBJ2-7; TRBD1 aligns across 7 bases. CDR3 length: 13 residues. CDR1 LNHNV and CDR2 YYDKDF come from the germline V gene (reference sequence). CDR3: CATSRPPWGTVSF. The DNA for the CDR3 is TGTGCCACCAGCAGACCTCCTTGGGGGACAGTTTCTTTC. The variable domain in full, completed from reference TRBV15 and TRBJ2-7, reads DAMVIQNPRYQVTQFGKPVTLSCSQTLNHNVMYWYQQKSSQAPKLLFHYYDKDFNNEADTPDNFQSRRPNTSFCFLDIRSPGLGDTAMYLCATSRPPWGTVSFGPGTRLTVT.

This clone is a singleton in its sample. Here the CDR3 DNA reads TGTGCCAGCAGCTTACTTGTGCGTGGGGGGGAAAACACAGATACGCAGTATTTT. Translated: CASSLLVRGGENTDTQYF. V gene TRBV5-5 combines with J gene TRBJ2-3; 7 positions match TRBD2. The length of the CDR3 is 18 residues. Trimming removed 2 bases from V and 2 bases from J; junction bases left unmatched: 14. CDR1 and CDR2 (germline): SGHKS, YYEKEE (reference sequence).

V and J are TRBV28 and TRBJ1-3, with 9 bases identical to TRBD1. The CDR3 spans 15 residues. Looked up from germline, CDR1 is MDHEN and CDR2 is SYDVKM. The ends lost 6 bases at V and 2 bases at J; junction bases unmatched: 5. This chain's CDR3 is CASRPGTGTGNTIYF. The CDR3 DNA reads TGTGCCAGCAGGCCAGGGACAGGGACTGGAAACACCATATATTTT.

The chain couples TRBV10-3 to TRBJ2-1; 8 bases are shared with TRBD2. The CDR3 sequence is 15 residues long. Trimming took 8 bases from V and 2 from J; bases not matched to a gene: 8. CDR1 ENHRY and CDR2 SYGVKD come from the germline V gene. The CDR3 is CAIASSGSTYNEQFF. CDR3 DNA: TGTGCCATCGCGTCTAGCGGGTCAACCTACAATGAGCAGTTCTTC.

The chain is built from TRBV6-5 and TRBJ2-1, with D possibly matching TRBD1 (5 bases). Germline V lookup: CDR1 MNHEY, CDR2 SVGAGI. The CDR3 sequence is 13 residues long. V shed 4 bases and J shed 7 bases, with 11 bases lying between them. The CDR3 DNA reads TGTGCCAGCAGTTCGCGACAGAAAAATGAGCAGTTCTTC. Amino acid sequence: CASSSRQKNEQFF.

The genes are TRBV24-1 and TRBJ2-3, with 10 nucleotides matching TRBD2. J was trimmed by 4 bases and V by 5 bases; bases with no gene match: 5. The CDR3 sequence is 15 residues long. CDR1 and CDR2 from the germline V gene are KGHDR and SFDVKD. CDR3 in DNA: TGTGCCACCAGTGGGACTAGCGGAGGGGCAGATACGCAGTATTTT. It specifies CATSGTSGGADTQYF.

The chain joins TRBV2 to TRBJ1-3, with unresolved D. Germline V lookup: CDR1 SNHLY, CDR2 FYNNEI. The CDR3 contains 16 residues. V was clipped by 9 bases and J by 1 base, with 19 bases between them. CDR3 residues: CASSAGMRQSGNTIYF. In nucleotides, the CDR3 is TGTGCCAGTAGCGCAGGCATGCGGCAATCTGGAAACACCATATATTTT.

This chain joins TRBV28 and TRBJ2-3, with D possibly being TRBD2 (6 bases). The CDR3 contains 14 residues. Germline loops: CDR1 MDHEN, CDR2 SYDVKM. Trimming shortened V by 2 bases and J by 8 bases, and 14 bases separated the two germline ends. CDR3 nucleotide sequence: TGTGCCAGCAGTTTAACCGGAGGGCGAGGTACGCAGTATTTT. Its translation is CASSLTGGRGTQYF.

This clone was found a few times. This chain joins TRBV6-5 and TRBJ1-5; D not resolved. This CDR3 region has 15 residues. Germline-derived CDR1 and CDR2 are MNHEY and SVGAGI. Between the trimmed V and J ends, which lost 7 bases and 4 bases, there was a span of 17 bases. The CDR3 coding sequence is TGTGCCAGCACGTCGGCGAGGGTTGGGAATCAGCCCCAGCATTTT. Encoded protein: CASTSARVGNQPQHF.

J is TRBJ1-1 and V is TRBV7-9; TRBD1 is a possible D gene (5 bases). The CDR3 spans 14 residues. V gave up 0 bases and J gave up 1 base, with 6 bases separating them. Germline-derived CDR1 and CDR2 are SEHNR and FQNEAQ (reference sequence). The CDR3 is CASSLAGGNTEAFF. DNA of the CDR3: TGTGCCAGCAGCTTAGCGGGGGGGAACACTGAAGCTTTCTTT.

The chain couples TRBV5-5 to TRBJ2-1; 7 bases agree with TRBD1. CDR1 is SGHKS and CDR2 is YYEKEE in the germline V gene (reference sequence). Losses at the gene ends were 0 bases for V and 0 bases for J; bases not matched to a gene: 12. The CDR3 contains 19 residues. The CDR3 DNA reads as TGTGCCAGCAGCTTGGGGCCTGGACAGGCCCGAAGCTCCTACAATGAGCAGTTCTTC. As protein: CASSLGPGQARSSYNEQFF.

The chain recombines TRBV3-1 (or the pseudogene TRBV3-2) with TRBJ1-6; a weak D match, TRBD1 (6 bases). This CDR3 comprises 16 residues. Germline V gene data show CDR1 as LGHDT and CDR2 as YNNKEL (reference sequence). With 2 bases removed from V and 10 bases from J, the gap between germline ends came to 18 bases. CDR3 DNA sequence: TGTGCCAGCAGCCAAAGCAACAGGGCAAGAAGATCACCCCTCCACTTT. This encodes CASSQSNRARRSPLHF.

This chain uses TRBV10-3 with TRBJ2-1, with 7 bases that match TRBD2. This CDR3 is built from 18 residues. V shed 0 bases and J 2 bases; nucleotides not matched to a gene: 10. Per germline, CDR1 ENHRY and CDR2 SYGVKD. The CDR3 region is CAISESGRGIGPYNEQFF. In DNA form, the CDR3 reads TGTGCCATCAGTGAGTCGGGGCGGGGGATAGGCCCCTACAATGAGCAGTTCTTC.

The chain carries TRBV7-9 and TRBJ2-7; 10 bases are a match to TRBD2. The germline V gene has CDR1 SEHNR and CDR2 FQNEAQ (reference sequence). The CDR3 extends over 13 amino acids. With 9 bases clipped from V and 7 bases from J, the junction kept 9 bases outside the gene matches. CDR3 DNA: TGTGCCAGTTCGGGGGGACTAGCGCGGGAGCAGTACTTC. Encoded protein: CASSGGLAREQYF.

The J gene is TRBJ1-1, the V gene TRBV10-2, with 8 bases fitting TRBD1. Germline CDR1 reads WSHSY; CDR2 reads SAAADI. V shed 4 bases, J shed 2 bases, and the junction held 6 bases outside the gene matches. This CDR3 is 15 amino acids long. The CDR3 DNA follows: TGCGCCAGCAGTGGGACCACAGGGGGTAACACTGAAGCTTTCTTT. This encodes CASSGTTGGNTEAFF.

The chain links TRBV4-1 to TRBJ2-1; 8 positions match TRBD2. V shed 0 bases, J shed 9 bases, and the junction held 7 bases outside the gene matches. CDR3 length equals 15 residues. From germline, CDR1 is MGHRA and CDR2 YSYEKL. Written as DNA, the CDR3 is TGCGCCAGCAGCCAAGATTTTCGGACTAGCCGTGAGCAGTTCTTC. It is translated as CASSQDFRTSREQFF.